Each of the 5 T cell receptor beta chains below was sequenced from the same sample in a study of T cells after yellow fever vaccination (dated by TCRdb to about 2019). This specimen's treatment or condition label, interpreted: live attenuated yellow fever vaccine strain. Library construction relied on 5' RACE. TCRdb records Illumina NovaSeq 6000 as the sequencer. The public reads were reanalyzed by TCRdb: fastp trimming at Q25, MiXCR alignment, in-frame beta chains only. Rows with a matching CDR3 protein are joined into one entry that keeps the most common DNA and genes. Here the sample has roughly 310,000 distinct CDR3 sequences; about 3.5% occur a single time. The leading ten clones occupy about a quarter of the sample. This material consisted of PBMCs, taken on the day of the yellow fever booster vaccination. The receptors shown here come from a man aged 18-30 years who received the YFV17D yellow fever vaccine.

This clonotype was observed at least ten times. The chain employs TRBV12-3 or TRBV12-4 and TRBJ2-1; 10 nucleotides agree with TRBD2. CDR3 length: 16 residues. V gave up 4 bases and J gave up 4 bases; unmatched junction bases: 7. As DNA, the CDR3 is TGTGCCAGCAGTTCCCCGGGACTAGCGCCGTACAATGAGCAGTTCTTC. It codes for CASSSPGLAPYNEQFF.

This clonotype was counted at least ten times. The genes are TRBV4-1 and TRBJ2-1; perhaps TRBD1 as D (5 bases). The CDR3 extends over 15 amino acids. Germline V gene sequence: CDR1 MGHRA, CDR2 YSYEKL. The ends were cut back, 0 bases at V and 3 bases at J, with 9 bases in the middle. CDR3 loop: CASSQEGVLYNEQFF. The CDR3 region has the DNA TGCGCCAGCAGCCAAGAAGGGGTCCTCTACAATGAGCAGTTCTTC.

This clonotype was counted at least ten times. The CDR3 sequence is CASSPEGANTIYF. The CDR3 DNA reads TGCGCCAGCAGCCCCGAGGGGGCAAACACCATATATTTT. The rearrangement joins TRBV5-1 to TRBJ1-3; 7 bases agree with TRBD1. The CDR3 totals 13 residues. After removal of 4 bases from V and 6 bases from J, the junction contained 4 bases not matched to a gene. Per the germline V gene, CDR1 is SGHRS and CDR2 is YFSETQ. Drawing the rest from reference TRBV5-1 and TRBJ1-3, the complete variable domain is KAGVTQTPRYLIKTRGQQVTLSCSPISGHRSVSWYQQTPGQGLQFLFEYFSETQRNKGNFPGRFSGRQFSNSRSEMNVSTLELGDSALYLCASSPEGANTIYFGEGSWLTVV.

This clonotype was recorded many times. The chain couples TRBV5-1 to TRBJ2-1; 9 nucleotides align to TRBD1. V shed 2 bases and J 4 bases; nucleotides not matched to a gene: 16. Germline V lookup: CDR1 SGHRS, CDR2 YFSETQ. CDR3 length: 19 amino acids. The CDR3: CASSFSDLGLTGGYNEQFF. DNA for the CDR3: TGCGCCAGCAGCTTCTCTGACCTGGGCCTGACAGGGGGATACAATGAGCAGTTCTTC.

This clonotype showed up many times. The rearrangement joins TRBV12-3 or TRBV12-4 to TRBJ1-1; no definite D call. This CDR3 is 13 amino acids long. V was cut by 6 bases and J by 11 bases, with 19 bases left in between. CDR3 nucleotide sequence: TGTGCCAGCAGCGAACCACCGGGTGGTTGGGCTTTCTTT. The encoded protein is CASSEPPGGWAFF.